Following are 8 T cell receptor beta chains from one sample sequenced in a study of blood T cell repertoires in COVID-19. Libraries were prepared by immunoSEQ multiplex PCR; TCRdb keeps only in-frame clonotypes and omits some of them. The sample lists 190,000 or so clones, around four fifths occurring once. The sequencing input was peripheral blood. The receptors shown here come from a man between 60 and 75 years old with COVID-19, enrolled during active disease.

The chain joins TRBV7-2 to TRBJ1-1; 10 positions agree with TRBD1. The CDR3 has 16 amino acids. V lost 5 bases, J lost 0 bases, and 6 bases stayed unmatched. Germline values: CDR1 SGHTA, CDR2 FQGNSA. Written as DNA, the CDR3 is TGTGCCAGCAGCAAAGGGACAGGGGTCTTGAACACTGAAGCTTTCTTT. Encoded protein: CASSKGTGVLNTEAFF.

The chain joins TRBV7-2 to TRBJ1-4; the D is unclear. CDR3 size: 16 residues. Germline V lookup: CDR1 SGHTA, CDR2 FQGNSA. With 2 bases removed from V and 8 bases from J, the gap between germline ends came to 18 bases. DNA for the CDR3: TGTGCCAGCAGCTTAAAGTTGTTGGGGAGGAGAGAAAAACTGTTTTTT. This gives the protein CASSLKLLGRREKLFF.

A single count supports this clone. The gene calls are TRBV27 and TRBJ1-2; 7 nucleotides match TRBD1. This CDR3 region has 15 residues. The ends lost 6 bases at V and 6 bases at J; junction bases unmatched: 13. Germline V CDR1 and CDR2: MNHEY, SMNVEV (reference sequence). The CDR3 sequence: CASRRPTGEHNGYTF. CDR3 bases: TGTGCCAGCAGGCGCCCAACAGGGGAGCACAATGGCTACACCTTC.

This clone occurred a few times. The V gene is TRBV28, the J gene TRBJ1-5; no clear D. This CDR3 spans 16 amino acids. Trimming took 5 bases from V and 9 from J, leaving 23 bases between them. Germline V gives CDR1 MDHEN, CDR2 SYDVKM. The CDR3 DNA reads as TGTGCCAGCAGTACCGGCCTTTCGGGTGAAGGTATGCCCCAGCATTTT. Amino acid sequence: CASSTGLSGEGMPQHF.

The gene calls are TRBV7-2 and TRBJ1-4; TRBD1 aligns across 10 bases. The V gene end was trimmed by 0 bases and the J gene end by 6 bases; junction bases not matched to a gene: 1. Germline assignment: CDR1 SGHTA and CDR2 FQGNSA. This CDR3 has 15 residues. The CDR3 loop reads CASSLAGTGDEKLFF. CDR3 in DNA: TGTGCCAGCAGCTTAGCAGGGACAGGGGATGAAAAACTGTTTTTT.

This clone was counted between two and nine times. The rearrangement joins TRBV6-2 or TRBV6-3 to TRBJ2-3, with D perhaps matching TRBD2 (5 bases). V gave up 2 bases and J gave up 7 bases, with 13 bases separating them. The CDR3 spans 14 residues. Germline assignment: CDR1 MNHEY and CDR2 SVGEGT. The CDR3 loop reads CASSYVSGRNTQYF. CDR3 DNA: TGTGCCAGCAGTTACGTGTCGGGGAGAAATACGCAGTATTTT.

In DNA form, the CDR3 reads TGTGCCAGCTCACCCCCCGGGACTAACTATGGCTACACCTTC. This gives the protein CASSPPGTNYGYTF. The chain couples TRBV18 to TRBJ1-2; D remains ambiguous. Germline loops: CDR1 KGHSH, CDR2 LQKENI. CDR3 length equals 14 residues. The germline V and J ends were trimmed by 3 bases and 0 bases, with 8 bases remaining between them.

The chain combines TRBV6-5 with TRBJ1-5; weak D call: TRBD1 (6 bases). Germline V CDR1 and CDR2: MNHEY, SVGAGI. Trimming removed 0 bases at V and 4 bases at J, with 10 bases between. The CDR3 is 15 residues long. CDR3 residues: CASSYSMGANQPQHF. Written as DNA, the CDR3 is TGTGCCAGCAGTTACTCGATGGGGGCAAATCAGCCCCAGCATTTT.